Sequencing of this TCR beta chain was carried out in a study of Ad26.COV2.S vaccination and SARS-CoV-2 variants (dated by TCRdb to the early 2020s). Concerning the study at large: Sequencing of the TCRbeta repertoire served to evaluate the specificity and breadth of SARS-CoV-2-reactive T cell receptors following Ad26.COV2.S vaccination. The TCR-sequenced set comprised around 30 samples: around 20 Ad26.COV2.S vaccine recipients, 5 placebo recipients and 8 SARS-CoV-2 convalescent individuals.

The immunoSEQ Assay was the method used to sequence TCRbeta CDR3 regions. After extraction, genomic DNA underwent amplification by bias-controlled multiplex PCR, followed by high-throughput sequencing. The original methods were these. Collapsing and filtering of sequences were performed to quantify the absolute abundance of each unique TCRbeta CDR3 region. Usable DNA was measured by amplifying reference genes present in all nucleated cells, and TCRbeta template counts were normalized to that usable DNA to estimate T cell fraction. Repertoire TCRs were annotated as SARS-CoV-2-specific when V gene, CDR3 amino acid sequence and J gene were exactly matched to a known reactive TCR set. The reference SARS-CoV-2 TCR set came from MIRA and was filtered for enrichment in COVID-19-positive ImmuneCODE repertoires, removing public or cross-reactive TCRs. Using the MIRA antigens, annotated TCRs were further analysed by specific ORF or by position within an ORF. Breadth was defined as annotated unique rearrangements over total unique productive rearrangements; depth was the summed frequency of those rearrangements. Two-sided Wilcoxon rank-sum tests were used to compare TCR breadth between groups. Imported from immuneACCESS, the table was reduced by TCRdb to in-frame sequences with V and J called. These copies leave out some clones; in studies compared against another copy, an unresolved V gene accounts for under half, and the cause of the remainder is not known. V, J and clone size are those of that table, while D and trimming were read from the DNA. This sample lists tens of thousands of clones; approximately 81% were detected once. About 17% of the sample comes from the top ten.

Taken with the paper, the label for time point translates to: individuals recovered from natural SARS-CoV-2 infection. The paper as a whole reports these results and caveats: The authors noted that total T cell responses may have been underestimated by the TCR breadth and depth analyses. Ad26.COV2.S recipients had higher spike-specific TCR breadth than placebo recipients (P = 0.0014). Vaccine and placebo recipients had similar non-spike TCR breadth, a finding consistent with the vaccine containing only spike. After vaccination, spike-specific CD8+ and CD4+ T cell responses were reported to show substantial breadth.

The CDR3 measures 10 amino acids from cysteine to phenylalanine. Only CDR3 DNA remains: 30 bases, in frame from the first base. A single count supports this clone. No antigen is known for it. The record has no base qualities; no much larger clone is one base away. The clonotype comes from a human donor who had recovered from COVID-19. Here the sequenced sample was peripheral blood, taken after recovery from COVID-19. The rearranged chain carries TRBV21-1 and TRBJ2-3; TRBD1, the table's D call, lacks a check against the DNA. TRBV21-1 is a pseudogene. The DNA sequence is TGTGCCAACATAACAGATACGCAGTATTTT. Translated, it reads CANITDTQYF.